There are a few counts of the clone carrying this T cell receptor (beta chain). Its antigen is as yet unknown. The sample originates from a study of glioma-infiltrating T cells. Study-wide results and caveats: Tissue-blood divergence was below expectation in non-neoplastic patients, above in gliomas.

Deletions cut 6 bases from V and 9 bases from J, with 12 bases between. The length of the CDR3 is 13 residues. CDR1 and CDR2 (germline): MNHEY, SMNVEV (reference sequence). Amplification of TCR alpha and beta CDR3 regions from RNA used iRepertoire nested multiplex PCR. TCRdb re-called the multiplex PCR reads with MiXCR, one entry per CDR3 protein. This table has under 150,000 distinct CDR3 sequences, 39% appearing once. This chain joins TRBV27 and TRBJ1-6, with D tentatively TRBD1 (6 bases). The TCR sequence derives from a human donor with low-grade glioma or glioblastoma, undergoing nonglioma brain surgery, or in good health (not recorded which). Sequencing was carried out using glioma tissue, nonneoplastic brain tissue, or PBMCs (not recorded which). The DNA of the CDR3 is TGTGCCAGCAGCCCCAGGGGAGGTTCACCCCTCCACTTT. Its protein product is CASSPRGGSPLHF.